A single sample gave rise to the 11 T cell receptor beta chains below, sequenced in a study of cytomegalovirus exposure and HLA in healthy donors. PCR involved 60 Vbeta and 13 Jbeta primers. Some clones are missing from TCRdb's copy, which holds only in-frame ones; the method was immunoSEQ multiplex PCR. Of around 140,000 clones listed, approximately 80% are singletons. Sequenced material: PBMCs. These receptors all come from a male donor in good health and CMV-seronegative.

This chain uses TRBV11-2 with TRBJ2-5; possible D gene TRBD1, 6 bases. The CDR3 contains 15 residues. Trimming cost V 0 bases and J 5 bases, with 13 bases left between them. CDR1 is SGHAT, CDR2 FQNNGV, per germline. The CDR3, as DNA: TGTGCCAGCAGCTTAGAGTGGGGGCGAGAGGAGACCCAGTACTTC. Its protein is CASSLEWGREETQYF.

The rearrangement uses TRBV30 and TRBJ1-2; no reliable D call. Per germline, CDR1 GTSNPN and CDR2 SVGIG (reference sequence). The CDR3 contains 12 residues. V lost 3 bases and J 4 bases, leaving 9 bases between the germline ends. CDR3 loop: CAWSRSGYGYTF. Written as DNA, the CDR3 is TGTGCCTGGAGCCGGTCGGGCTATGGCTACACCTTC.

The V and J genes are TRBV11-2 and TRBJ1-2, with a weak D call TRBD1 (6 bases). Germline CDR1 SGHAT, CDR2 FQNNGV. Trimming left V 5 bases short and J 4 bases short, with 17 bases between. The CDR3 has 15 amino acids. This chain's CDR3 is CASSPRTDSAYGYTF. CDR3 in DNA: TGTGCCAGCAGCCCGAGGACAGATTCTGCCTATGGCTACACCTTC.

The chain is built from TRBV5-4 and TRBJ1-2; 7 bases are a match to TRBD1. This CDR3 has 15 amino acids. Unmatched junction bases numbered 10, after V lost 5 bases and J lost 3 bases. CDR1 is SGHNT, CDR2 YYREEE, per germline (reference sequence). The CDR3 region is CASRNRQGSDYGYTF. DNA for the CDR3: TGTGCCAGCAGAAATCGACAGGGTTCTGACTATGGCTACACCTTC.

V usage is TRBV9 and J usage is TRBJ1-1; possibly TRBD1 for D (5 bases). Deletions cut 0 bases from V and 1 base from J, with 7 bases between. Germline V gene lookup returns CDR1 SGDLS and CDR2 YYNGEE. The CDR3 runs to 14 residues. The CDR3 protein is CASSVEGENTEAFF. For the CDR3, the DNA is TGTGCCAGCAGCGTAGAAGGGGAGAACACTGAAGCTTTCTTT.

The chain recombines TRBV7-2 with TRBJ1-3, with TRBD1 matching over 7 bases. Per the germline V gene, CDR1 is SGHTA and CDR2 is FQGNSA. This CDR3 contains 17 residues. With 5 bases clipped from V and 0 bases from J, the junction kept 10 bases outside the gene matches. This CDR3 reads CASSRSGTASSGNTIYF. The CDR3 DNA follows: TGTGCCAGCAGCAGGTCCGGGACAGCGAGCTCTGGAAACACCATATATTTT.

For the CDR3, the DNA is TGTGCCACCAGCAGAAAAAGTCAGGGGGCCAGTGGCTACACCTTC. This sequence encodes CATSRKSQGASGYTF. V and J are TRBV15 and TRBJ1-2; 8 positions agree with TRBD1. Germline V gene lookup returns CDR1 LNHNV and CDR2 YYDKDF (reference sequence). The CDR3 spans 15 residues. Germline trimming cut 2 bases from V and 7 bases from J; bases unmatched to any gene: 9.

This chain connects TRBV4-1 to TRBJ2-2; 8 positions match TRBD1. This CDR3 is built from 15 residues. V gave up 7 bases and J gave up 6 bases; unmatched junction bases: 10. Germline V gene lookup returns CDR1 MGHRA and CDR2 YSYEKL. CDR3: CASKPQGGPSGELFF. In DNA form, the CDR3 reads TGCGCCAGCAAACCACAGGGGGGTCCATCCGGGGAGCTGTTTTTT.

The chain employs TRBV5-1 and TRBJ2-7; 8 bases align to TRBD2. V shed 4 bases and J 0 bases; nucleotides not matched to a gene: 6. Germline-derived CDR1 and CDR2 are SGHRS and YFSETQ. CDR3 length: 15 amino acids. The CDR3 sequence: CASSPGTSFSYEQYF. The CDR3 DNA reads as TGCGCCAGCAGCCCCGGGACTAGTTTCTCCTACGAGCAGTACTTC.

This rearrangement joins TRBV7-9 to TRBJ2-7, with 8 bases matching TRBD1. This CDR3 is 14 amino acids long. Germline V gene lookup returns CDR1 SEHNR and CDR2 FQNEAQ (reference sequence). The ends lost 5 bases at V and 1 base at J; junction bases unmatched: 4. The CDR3 loop is CASSKDRASYEQYF. DNA of the CDR3: TGTGCCAGCAGCAAGGACAGGGCTTCCTACGAGCAGTACTTC.

V gene TRBV30 combines with J gene TRBJ1-2; D possibly corresponds to TRBD1 (5 bases). V shed 1 base and J shed 4 bases, with 13 bases lying between them. CDR3 size: 14 residues. CDR1 and CDR2 (germline): GTSNPN, SVGIG (reference sequence). This chain's CDR3 is CAWSAQGAIYGYTF. CDR3 DNA sequence: TGTGCCTGGAGTGCCCAAGGGGCCATCTATGGCTACACCTTC.